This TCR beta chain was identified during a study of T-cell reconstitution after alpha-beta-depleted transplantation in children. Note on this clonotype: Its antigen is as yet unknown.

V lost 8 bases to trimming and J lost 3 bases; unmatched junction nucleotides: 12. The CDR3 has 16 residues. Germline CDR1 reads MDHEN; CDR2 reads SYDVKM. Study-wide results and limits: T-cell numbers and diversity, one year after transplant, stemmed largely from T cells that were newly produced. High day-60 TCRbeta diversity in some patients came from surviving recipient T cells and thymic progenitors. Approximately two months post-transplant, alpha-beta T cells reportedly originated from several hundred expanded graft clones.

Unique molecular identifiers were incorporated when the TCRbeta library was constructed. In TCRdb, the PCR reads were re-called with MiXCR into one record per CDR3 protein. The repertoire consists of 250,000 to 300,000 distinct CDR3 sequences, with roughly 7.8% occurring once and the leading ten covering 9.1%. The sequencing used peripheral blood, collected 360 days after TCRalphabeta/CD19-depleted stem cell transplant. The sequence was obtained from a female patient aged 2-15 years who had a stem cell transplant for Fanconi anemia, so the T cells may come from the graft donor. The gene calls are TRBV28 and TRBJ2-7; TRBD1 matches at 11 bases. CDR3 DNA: TGTGCCAGCTTAGGACAGGGGGCCGCATTATTCTACGAGCAGTACTTC. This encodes CASLGQGAALFYEQYF.